Listed here are 9 T cell receptor beta chains from one sample, sequenced in a study. Amplification of TRBV12-4/TRBJ1-2 clonotypes used adaptor-ligated barcode primers. TCRdb used MiXCR to reprocess the multiplex PCR reads, holding one entry per CDR3 protein. The repertoire has 1,000 or so distinct CDR3 sequences, 4.5% to 7% of them found once; the top ten carry 15% to 20%. Sequenced: memory CD4+ T cells sorted from blood. Subset given: memory CD4+ T cells, CD4+CD45RO+CD25-. The receptors come from a female donor with breast cancer.

By its share, this clonotype is large. The V gene is TRBV12-3 or TRBV12-4, the J gene TRBJ1-2; no firm D call. V gave up 1 base and J gave up 4 bases, with 10 bases separating them. This CDR3 has 14 amino acids. CDR3 DNA: TGTGCCAGCAGTTTAGGCAGGTCGAGCTATGGCTACACCTTC. The encoded protein is CASSLGRSSYGYTF.

Judged by abundance, this clonotype is large. This chain connects TRBV12-3 or TRBV12-4 to TRBJ1-2; unclear D gene. The V end was cut by 7 bases, the J end by 3 bases, with 12 bases between. The CDR3 is 13 amino acids. CDR3 sequence: CASTLLQDYGYTF. CDR3 DNA: TGTGCCAGCACCCTTCTCCAGGACTATGGCTACACCTTC.

By sample fraction, this clonotype is medium-sized. The chain combines TRBV12-3 or TRBV12-4 with TRBJ1-2; possible D gene TRBD1, 6 bases. V shed 3 bases and J shed 4 bases, with 12 bases lying between them. The CDR3 consists of 14 residues. The CDR3 loop reads CASSFTGLSYGYTF. The CDR3 nucleotides read TGTGCCAGCAGTTTTACAGGGCTGAGCTATGGCTACACCTTC.

This sequence joins TRBV12-3 or TRBV12-4 and TRBJ1-2; 7 positions agree with TRBD1. The ends lost 7 bases at V and 10 bases at J; junction bases unmatched: 6. The CDR3 has 11 amino acids. The DNA for the CDR3 is TGTGCCAGCACCGGGACAGCTGCCTACACCTTC. The encoded protein is CASTGTAAYTF.

V and J are TRBV12-3 or TRBV12-4 and TRBJ1-2; 9 nucleotides match TRBD1. CDR3 length: 18 residues. J lost 3 bases, V lost 9 bases, and 20 bases had no gene match. CDR3 in DNA: TGTGCCAGTAGTCCTCGGTCGGGACAGGGCAGCCTACACTATGGCTACACCTTC. This encodes CASSPRSGQGSLHYGYTF.

This clonotype is large in the sample. This sequence joins TRBV12-3 or TRBV12-4 and TRBJ1-2; 7 bases are shared with TRBD1. The CDR3 totals 15 residues. Trimming removed 5 bases from V and 7 bases from J; junction bases left unmatched: 13. CDR3 coding DNA: TGTGCCAGCAGTCCCCGACAGGGTGGGTCTACTGGCTACACCTTC. Its translation: CASSPRQGGSTGYTF.

This clonotype is labeled medium-sized. The chain joins TRBV12-3 or TRBV12-4 to TRBJ1-2; the D is unclear. V lost 4 bases and J 3 bases, leaving 6 bases between the germline ends. The CDR3 totals 12 residues. CDR3 protein: CASSSGDYGYTF. The DNA for the CDR3 is TGTGCCAGCAGTTCCGGCGACTATGGCTACACCTTC.

This clonotype is labeled medium-sized (0.01 to 0.1%). The J gene is TRBJ1-2, the V gene TRBV12-3 or TRBV12-4, with D unclear. V was clipped by 6 bases and J by 4 bases, with 15 bases between them. This CDR3 contains 14 residues. CDR3 coding DNA: TGTGCCAGCAGCGGCGGTGGTGGGAGCTATGGCTACACCTTC. It codes for CASSGGGGSYGYTF.

This clonotype is categorized as large. The rearrangement uses TRBV12-3 or TRBV12-4 and TRBJ1-2; D is uncertain. The CDR3 loop spans 12 amino acids. V was trimmed by 10 bases and J by 7 bases, leaving 16 bases between them. The CDR3 DNA sequence: TGTGCCACCACCCGCCACGCGGGTGGCTACACCTTC. It codes for CATTRHAGGYTF.